One sample yielded the 19 T cell receptor beta chains listed below, sequenced in a study of EBV T-cell therapy then PD-1 blockade in nasopharyngeal carcinoma. As for treatment: AdE1-LMPpoly-expanded autologous EBV-specific T-cell therapy followed by anti-PD-1 nivolumab. These receptors have no known antigen. TCRdb's table, derived via immunoSEQ multiplex PCR, lists solely in-frame clones and lacks some. Here the sample spans 14,000 or so clones, approximately 80% being singletons. Sequences were derived from CD8+ T cells from blood, sampled around day 100 from a patient whose treatment included autologous EBV-specific T cells and nivolumab. These TCRs come from a man between 35 and 55 years old with nasopharyngeal carcinoma.

V gene TRBV7-9 combines with J gene TRBJ1-5; D unresolved. Germline V gives CDR1 SEHNR, CDR2 FQNEAQ (reference sequence). The CDR3 runs 15 residues. V gave up 4 bases and J gave up 2 bases, with 12 bases separating them. DNA for the CDR3: TGTGCCAGCAGCTCGACTGCGGCTGGCAATCAGCCCCAGCATTTT. Translated: CASSSTAAGNQPQHF.

This chain connects TRBV10-2 to TRBJ1-2; D gene ambiguous. V lost 3 bases, J lost 8 bases, and 16 bases lay in between. This CDR3 is 14 amino acids long. CDR1 and CDR2 (germline): WSHSY, SAAADI. The CDR3 spells CASSETRVRRGYTF. CDR3 coding DNA: TGCGCCAGCAGTGAAACCCGGGTCCGGAGGGGCTACACCTTC.

The gene calls are TRBV28 and TRBJ1-2; D ambiguous. Germline CDR1 reads MDHEN; CDR2 reads SYDVKM. The CDR3 covers 12 residues. Trimming took off 5 bases at V and 8 bases at J, with 12 bases between the two ends. This CDR3 is CASSPPLGGYTF. CDR3 DNA sequence: TGTGCCAGCAGTCCGCCGTTAGGGGGCTACACCTTC.

This chain joins TRBV5-5 and TRBJ1-5, with D unclear. The CDR3 is 14 amino acids. Germline assignment: CDR1 SGHKS and CDR2 YYEKEE (reference sequence). V was shortened by 0 bases and J by 7 bases, with 11 bases between the two germline ends. In DNA, the CDR3 is TGTGCCAGCAGCTTGGTATTCGGGAAACAGCCCCAGCATTTT. This encodes CASSLVFGKQPQHF.

The chain uses TRBV6-2 or TRBV6-3 and TRBJ1-5, with D uncertain. In germline, CDR1 is MNHEY, CDR2 SVGEGT. This CDR3 has 15 amino acids. The V and J ends lost 5 bases and 0 bases respectively, with 11 bases between them. For the CDR3, the DNA is TGTGCCAGCAGTCTCGGACGGTCTAGCAATCAGCCCCAGCATTTT. Translated: CASSLGRSSNQPQHF.

This sequence joins TRBV7-8 and TRBJ1-3; no definite D call. CDR3 size: 14 residues. Trimming removed 1 base from V and 2 bases from J, with 6 bases in between. Germline V lookup: CDR1 SGHVS, CDR2 FQNEAQ. The CDR3, as DNA: TGTGCCAGCAGCTTAGATACCACTGGAAACACCATATATTTT. Translating it yields CASSLDTTGNTIYF.

This clone counts as medium-sized. The chain carries TRBV4-1 and TRBJ2-5, with unresolved D. V dropped 1 base and J dropped 5 bases, with 8 bases sitting between them. This CDR3 is built from 13 residues. From germline, CDR1 is MGHRA and CDR2 YSYEKL. The CDR3 bases are TGCGCCAGCAGCCAAGTGGTTGGGGAGACCCAGTACTTC. Protein sequence: CASSQVVGETQYF.

The chain recombines TRBV10-2 with TRBJ1-6; no firm D call. CDR3 size: 16 residues. Per germline, CDR1 WSHSY and CDR2 SAAADI. Trimming took 2 bases from V and 10 from J, leaving 18 bases between them. CDR3 sequence: CASSEVWREPGSPLHF. CDR3 nucleotide sequence: TGCGCCAGCAGTGAGGTTTGGCGGGAACCGGGGTCACCCCTCCACTTT.

The rearrangement joins TRBV7-3 to TRBJ2-1; D possibly corresponds to TRBD2 (6 bases). The CDR3 has 16 residues. Germline CDR1 and CDR2: SGHTA and FQGTGA. V was pared by 2 bases and J by 5 bases, with 16 bases between. This CDR3 is CASSLSPGVPDNEQFF. In DNA form, the CDR3 reads TGTGCCAGCAGCTTATCGCCGGGGGTCCCAGACAATGAGCAGTTCTTC.

The chain uses TRBV30 and TRBJ2-3; D perhaps matches TRBD2 (6 bases). This CDR3 spans 15 amino acids. The germline gives CDR1 GTSNPN, CDR2 SVGIG (reference sequence). Deletions cut 0 bases from V and 0 bases from J, with 10 bases between. CDR3 DNA sequence: TGTGCCTGGAGTGTACTCGGGACTAGCACAGATACGCAGTATTTT. Translating gives CAWSVLGTSTDTQYF.

The chain carries TRBV19 and TRBJ1-1; 8 bases map to TRBD1. The trim removed 5 bases at V and 5 bases at J, leaving 4 bases unmatched. Germline V gene lookup returns CDR1 LNHDA and CDR2 SQIVND (reference sequence). This CDR3 has 13 residues. CDR3 region: CASSFHRGTEAFF. CDR3 DNA: TGTGCCAGTAGTTTTCACAGGGGGACTGAAGCTTTCTTT. The entire variable domain, with the rest obtained from reference TRBV19 and TRBJ1-1, is as follows: DGGITQSPKYLFRKEGQNVTLSCEQNLNHDAMYWYRQDPGQGLRLIYYSQIVNDFQKGDIAEGYSVSREKKESFPLTVTSAQKNPTAFYLCASSFHRGTEAFFGQGTRLTVV.

The rearrangement joins TRBV6-4 to TRBJ2-1; D is perhaps TRBD2 (6 bases). V lost 0 bases and J lost 5, with 11 bases in between. Germline assignment: CDR1 MRHNA and CDR2 SNTAGT. The CDR3 is made up of 15 amino acids. The CDR3 protein is CASSDSIGGNNEQFF. CDR3 bases: TGTGCCAGCAGTGACTCGATTGGAGGGAACAATGAGCAGTTCTTC.

This sequence joins TRBV14 and TRBJ2-7; 10 bases fit TRBD1. Germline V CDR1 and CDR2: SGHDN, FVKESK. This CDR3 region has 15 residues. Unmatched junction bases numbered 2, after V lost 1 base and J lost 2 bases. The CDR3 DNA is TGTGCCAGCAGCCAAGCGGGACAGGGGACCTACGAGCAGTACTTC. As protein: CASSQAGQGTYEQYF. The variable domain in full, completed from reference TRBV14 and TRBJ2-7, reads EAGVTQFPSHSVIEKGQTVTLRCDPISGHDNLYWYRRVMGKEIKFLLHFVKESKQDESGMPNNRFLAERTGGTYSTLKVQPAELEDSGVYFCASSQAGQGTYEQYFGPGTRLTVT.

V usage is TRBV6-4 and J usage is TRBJ2-2; D unresolved. The V and J ends lost 4 bases and 1 base respectively, with 16 bases between them. The CDR3 is 17 residues long. The germline gives CDR1 MRHNA, CDR2 SNTAGT. The CDR3 DNA sequence: TGTGCCAGCAGTGTCAGTTCAGATGGGTTGAACACCGGGGAGCTGTTTTTT. It codes for CASSVSSDGLNTGELFF.

The chain employs TRBV27 and TRBJ1-4; TRBD1 agrees at 8 bases. CDR3 length: 14 residues. In germline, CDR1 is MNHEY, CDR2 SMNVEV (reference sequence). J lost 5 bases, V lost 6 bases, and 5 bases had no gene match. In DNA form, the CDR3 reads TGTGCCAGCAGCTGGACAGGGTCGAATGAAAAACTGTTTTTT. It encodes CASSWTGSNEKLFF.

This clone has only one observation. The chain uses TRBV7-9 and TRBJ1-5; D unclear. Germline V gives CDR1 SEHNR, CDR2 FQNEAQ (reference sequence). V dropped 0 bases and J dropped 7 bases, with 10 bases sitting between them. The CDR3 contains 14 residues. The CDR3 DNA sequence: TGTGCCAGCAGCTTAGCAGGGAGTGGGCAGCCCCAGCATTTT. It is translated as CASSLAGSGQPQHF. The complete variable domain, with remaining parts taken from reference TRBV7-9 and TRBJ1-5, reads DTGVSQNPRHKITKRGQNVTFRCDPISEHNRLYWYRQTLGQGPEFLTYFQNEAQLEKSRLLSDRFSAERPKGSFSTLEIQRTEQGDSAMYLCASSLAGSGQPQHFGDGTRLSIL.

This clone was observed a few times. The chain joins TRBV6-1 to TRBJ1-3; D might be TRBD1 (5 bases). This CDR3 is 16 amino acids long. CDR1 MNHNS and CDR2 SASEGT come from the germline V gene. V shed 1 base and J shed 0 bases, with 10 bases lying between them. The CDR3 DNA reads TGTGCCAGCAGTGAAGATGGGGGAAGCTCTGGAAACACCATATATTTT. This gives the protein CASSEDGGSSGNTIYF.

The chain uses TRBV4-3 and TRBJ1-6; TRBD1 might be the D (5 bases). Trimming removed 6 bases from V and 6 bases from J, with 12 bases in between. Germline loops: CDR1 LGHNA, CDR2 YSLEER. CDR3 length: 14 residues. The CDR3 spells CASRPGTRNSPLHF. Written as DNA, the CDR3 is TGCGCCAGCAGGCCCGGGACGCGTAATTCACCCCTCCACTTT.

This clone was seen only once. CDR3 bases: TGTGCCAGCAACCATAGGTACAATACTGGGTCCGGGGGTTCACCCCTCCACTTT. Translated, it gives CASNHRYNTGSGGSPLHF. The V call is TRBV2, the J call TRBJ1-6, with a tentative D call TRBD1 (5 bases). Trimming pared 7 bases from V and 9 bases from J, leaving 28 bases between. The CDR3 is 18 amino acids. Germline loops: CDR1 SNHLY, CDR2 FYNNEI.